One and the same sample provided the 22 T cell receptor beta chains below, sequenced in a study of OX40 agonist ivuxolimab in advanced cancers. The protocol was immunoSEQ multiplex PCR, while the TCRdb copy is restricted to in-frame clones and leaves out a portion. Of approximately 120,000 clones in the sample, just under 95% were seen once. Material: CD4+ or CD8+ T cells sorted from blood, obtained in a trial of the OX40 agonist ivuxolimab. The receptors here all came from an adult with an advanced solid tumor such as melanoma, head and neck, liver or kidney cancer.

The table lists this clone with a few counts. The chain joins TRBV28 to TRBJ2-7; D is perhaps TRBD1 (6 bases). The CDR3 has 12 amino acids. Germline V gene sequence: CDR1 MDHEN, CDR2 SYDVKM. Trimming took off 2 bases at V and 6 bases at J, with 8 bases between the two ends. CDR3 residues: CASSLNRVEQYF. CDR3 DNA sequence: TGTGCCAGCAGTTTAAACAGGGTCGAGCAGTACTTC.

V usage is TRBV28 and J usage is TRBJ2-7; D call uncertain. There are 13 residues in the CDR3. Per germline, CDR1 MDHEN and CDR2 SYDVKM. The V gene lost 2 bases and the J gene lost 2 bases, with 7 bases spanning the gap. CDR3 DNA: TGTGCCAGCAGTTTAATGGGTACCTACGAGCAGTACTTC. Residues: CASSLMGTYEQYF.

This clone was detected only once. This chain links TRBV6-1 with TRBJ1-5; D not resolved. CDR3 length equals 15 residues. The germline V gene encodes CDR1 MNHNS and CDR2 SASEGT. Trimming took off 10 bases at V and 2 bases at J, with 18 bases between the two ends. Written as DNA, the CDR3 is TGTGCCACCGTCGTACTCCCCGCGGGCAATCAGCCCCAGCATTTT. Translated: CATVVLPAGNQPQHF.

This clone showed up just once. The chain has TRBV11-2 and TRBJ1-2; the D is unclear. Germline assignment: CDR1 SGHAT and CDR2 FQNNGV. V lost 0 bases, J lost 5 bases, and 7 bases lay in between. The CDR3 length is 13 residues. In DNA form, the CDR3 reads TGTGCCAGCAGCTTAGACCGGGGATATGGCTACACCTTC. It is translated as CASSLDRGYGYTF.

The chain is built from TRBV6-5 and TRBJ2-7; D possibly corresponds to TRBD1 (5 bases). With 0 bases removed from V and 2 bases from J, the gap between germline ends came to 8 bases. Germline CDR1 reads MNHEY; CDR2 reads SVGAGI. The CDR3 length is 14 residues. The chain's CDR3 is CASSYSQGTYEQYF. The CDR3, as DNA: TGTGCCAGCAGTTACTCGCAGGGAACCTACGAGCAGTACTTC.

V gene TRBV18 combines with J gene TRBJ1-6, with 9 bases aligning to TRBD1. The CDR3 is 17 residues long. CDR1 is KGHSH, CDR2 LQKENI, per germline. The V segment lost 2 bases and the J segment 0 bases; nucleotides outside the gene matches: 2. The CDR3 here is CASSPGQGSSYNSPLHF. In nucleotides, the CDR3 is TGTGCCAGCTCACCAGGACAGGGGAGCTCCTATAATTCACCCCTCCACTTT.

The gene calls are TRBV30 and TRBJ2-1, with 8 nucleotides matching TRBD2. The length of the CDR3 is 17 residues. Germline V lookup: CDR1 GTSNPN, CDR2 SVGIG (reference sequence). With 3 bases clipped from V and 4 bases from J, the junction kept 14 bases outside the gene matches. The CDR3 is CAWRRGSGGRNYNEQFF. Here the CDR3 DNA reads TGTGCCTGGAGGCGGGGGTCTGGCGGGAGGAATTACAATGAGCAGTTCTTC. Variable domain in full (rest from reference TRBV30 and TRBJ2-1): SQTIHQWPATLVQPVGSPLSLECTVEGTSNPNLYWYRQAAGRGLQLLFYSVGIGQISSEVPQNLSASRPQDRQFILSSKKLLLSDSGFYLCAWRRGSGGRNYNEQFFGPGTRLTVL.

CDR3 DNA sequence: TGTGCCAGCAGCCGGACAGGGCTCGCAGAGACCCAGTACTTC. Encoded protein: CASSRTGLAETQYF. J is TRBJ2-5 and V is TRBV7-8; 8 bases map to TRBD1. There are 14 residues in the CDR3. The trim removed 5 bases at V and 4 bases at J, leaving 6 bases unmatched. CDR1 SGHVS and CDR2 FQNEAQ come from the germline V gene.

The chain employs TRBV5-4 and TRBJ2-2; 9 bases align to TRBD1. CDR3 size: 16 residues. The J segment lost 5 bases and the V segment lost 3 bases, leaving 8 bases of the junction unmatched. Germline CDR1 reads SGHNT; CDR2 reads YYREEE (reference sequence). The CDR3, as DNA: TGTGCCAGCAGCTCCAGGGACAGGGTTCAAACCGGGGAGCTGTTTTTT. It is translated as CASSSRDRVQTGELFF. Full variable domain (rest looked up from reference TRBV5-4 and TRBJ2-2): ETGVTQSPTHLIKTRGQQVTLRCSSQSGHNTVSWYQQALGQGPQFIFQYYREEENGRGNFPPRFSGLQFPNYSSELNVNALELDDSALYLCASSSRDRVQTGELFFGEGSRLTVL.

The chain is built from TRBV5-6 and TRBJ2-2; 7 bases align to TRBD1. This CDR3 is built from 15 residues. V lost 6 bases to trimming and J lost 0 bases; unmatched junction nucleotides: 5. Germline V CDR1 and CDR2: SGHDT, YYEEEE. The CDR3 loop is CASITGTANTGELFF. The CDR3 DNA reads TGTGCCAGCATCACCGGGACAGCGAACACCGGGGAGCTGTTTTTT.

V is TRBV19 and J is TRBJ2-5, with no clear D. Trimming removed 3 bases at V and 4 bases at J, with 9 bases between. Per the germline V gene, CDR1 is LNHDA and CDR2 is SQIVND (reference sequence). The CDR3 is 13 residues long. The CDR3 spells CASSMWVGETQYF. In DNA form, the CDR3 reads TGTGCCAGTAGTATGTGGGTCGGAGAGACCCAGTACTTC.

V gene TRBV4-3 combines with J gene TRBJ1-1, with a tentative D call TRBD1 (6 bases). V gave up 8 bases and J gave up 1 base, with 14 bases separating them. The CDR3 consists of 14 residues. Germline CDR1 reads LGHNA; CDR2 reads YSLEER. In DNA form, the CDR3 reads TGCGCCAGCGCAAAGGGGGGCTCGAACACTGAAGCTTTCTTT. It specifies CASAKGGSNTEAFF.

The V call is TRBV11-1, the J call TRBJ2-1; 10 bases map to TRBD2. This CDR3 is built from 14 residues. V trimming: 3 bases; J trimming: 15 bases; junction bases outside the gene matches: 11. Germline V lookup: CDR1 SGHAT, CDR2 FQDESV (reference sequence). The CDR3 protein is CASSFGPSGRVGFF. CDR3 in DNA: TGTGCCAGCAGCTTTGGGCCTAGCGGGAGAGTCGGGTTCTTC.

The genes are TRBV14 and TRBJ2-3; the D gene is possibly TRBD2 (5 bases). V was clipped by 1 base and J by 4 bases, with 12 bases between them. There are 15 residues in the CDR3. Germline V gene lookup returns CDR1 SGHDN and CDR2 FVKESK. The CDR3 DNA reads as TGTGCCAGCAGCCAAGGCTCGGGGTTTGCAGATACGCAGTATTTT. Residues: CASSQGSGFADTQYF.

This clone was counted once. J is TRBJ2-5 and V is TRBV25-1, with 8 bases aligning to TRBD1. The DNA matches TRBJ2-7 better at its end, which makes the J call doubtful. Germline V gives CDR1 MGHDK, CDR2 SYGVNS. There are 12 residues in the CDR3. The CDR3 region is CAHRDRQYEQYF. In DNA, the CDR3 is TGTGCTCATAGGGACAGGCAGTACGAGCAGTACTTC.

The rearrangement uses TRBV7-2 and TRBJ1-5; perhaps TRBD1 as D (6 bases). This CDR3 is built from 16 residues. The germline V and J ends were trimmed by 5 bases and 4 bases, with 18 bases remaining between them. Germline values: CDR1 SGHTA, CDR2 FQGNSA. The CDR3 bases are TGTGCCAGCAGCCAGTCCTCGGACAGAGGGAATCAGCCCCAGCATTTT. This translates into CASSQSSDRGNQPQHF.

The genes are TRBV7-8 and TRBJ1-1; D gene unclear. The CDR3 contains 16 residues. In germline, CDR1 is SGHVS, CDR2 FQNEAQ. The V gene lost 6 bases and the J gene lost 0 bases, with 17 bases spanning the gap. CDR3 sequence reads: CASSLTVNPMNTEAFF. The CDR3 DNA reads TGTGCCAGCAGTTTAACAGTTAATCCTATGAACACTGAAGCTTTCTTT.

This chain uses TRBV28 with TRBJ2-5; 9 nucleotides agree with TRBD1. The CDR3 has 15 residues. V shed 3 bases, J shed 5 bases, and the junction held 7 bases outside the gene matches. Germline CDR1 is MDHEN and CDR2 is SYDVKM. The CDR3 DNA is TGTGCCAGCAGTTTGGAACAGGGGGCGGGGGAGACCCAGTACTTC. It is translated as CASSLEQGAGETQYF.

This chain uses TRBV11-2 with TRBJ1-1; possibly TRBD1 for D (5 bases). The CDR3 covers 15 residues. From germline, CDR1 is SGHAT and CDR2 FQNNGV. Between the trimmed V and J ends, which lost 4 bases and 0 bases, there was a span of 12 bases. CDR3 amino acids: CASSSRQFMNTEAFF. DNA for the CDR3: TGTGCCAGCAGCTCCAGACAGTTCATGAACACTGAAGCTTTCTTT. Filled out from reference TRBV11-2 and TRBJ1-1, the complete variable domain reads EAGVAQSPRYKIIEKRQSVAFWCNPISGHATLYWYQQILGQGPKLLIQFQNNGVVDDSQLPKDRFSAERLKGVDSTLKIQPAKLEDSAVYLCASSSRQFMNTEAFFGQGTRLTVV.

This sequence joins TRBV5-8 and TRBJ2-7, with D perhaps TRBD1 or TRBD2 (5 bases each). Trimming removed 4 bases from V and 2 bases from J, with 7 bases in between. The CDR3 is 12 amino acids. From germline, CDR1 is SGHTS and CDR2 YDEGEE. The CDR3 nucleotides are TGTGCCAGCAGCGGGGGACCCTACGAGCAGTACTTC. Residues: CASSGGPYEQYF.

The rearrangement links TRBV28 to TRBJ2-5, with 11 nucleotides matching TRBD2. Germline-derived CDR1 and CDR2 are MDHEN and SYDVKM. J was trimmed by 5 bases and V by 5 bases; bases with no gene match: 7. This CDR3 has 15 residues. The CDR3: CASSPTSGSWETQYF. Here the CDR3 DNA reads TGTGCCAGCAGTCCCACTAGCGGGAGCTGGGAGACCCAGTACTTC.

The chain employs TRBV15 and TRBJ2-3, with TRBD2 matching 11 bases. The junction had 5 bases not matched to a gene; V was cut back by 4 bases and J by 2 bases. The CDR3 length is 16 residues. Germline V CDR1 and CDR2: LNHNV, YYDKDF (reference sequence). The CDR3 sequence: CATSKGLAAITDTQYF. Here the CDR3 DNA reads TGTGCCACCAGCAAGGGACTAGCGGCCATCACAGATACGCAGTATTTT.